This TCR beta chain emerged from a study of technical replicates of blood from a few donors. V lost 3 bases to trimming and J lost 2 bases, with 11 bases between them. Germline values: CDR1 SGHRS, CDR2 YFSETQ. The CDR3 covers 15 residues. The protocol was immunoSEQ multiplex PCR, while the TCRdb copy is restricted to in-frame clones and leaves out a portion. The table includes some 64,000 clones, around 92% detected once. The TCR originated in a human donor in good health. Some clones in this sample may be carry-over from other donors' samples. Input material: PBMCs. V is TRBV5-1 and J is TRBJ2-2; the D gene is possibly TRBD1 (6 bases). CDR3 residues: CASSSPGQNTGELFF. DNA of the CDR3: TGCGCCAGCAGCTCGCCGGGACAAAACACCGGGGAGCTGTTTTTT.